These 9 T cell receptor beta chains came from one sample sequenced in a study of Ad26.COV2.S vaccination and SARS-CoV-2 variants. Profiled with immunoSEQ multiplex PCR; TCRdb holds only in-frame clones, not every one. This sample carries some 290,000 clones, around 84% of them seen once, and the ten largest clones take 1.9%. The sample's treatment: over 15 received Ad26.COV2.S at low or high dose, single or two shots; about five received placebo; per-sample allocation not given. Samples came from day 63 after the first vaccine or placebo injection. The sequencing used peripheral blood, collected in a trial of Ad26.COV2.S vaccine versus placebo. The receptor source for this set is a person between 18 and 65 years old who received the Ad26.COV2.S COVID-19 vaccine or a placebo.

The gene calls are TRBV10-3 and TRBJ2-2; the match to TRBD2 covers 11 bases. V was pared by 4 bases and J by 1 base, with 5 bases of the junction left unmatched. Germline assignment: CDR1 ENHRY and CDR2 SYGVKD. CDR3 length equals 17 residues. CDR3 in DNA: TGTGCCATCAGTGGCCTAGCGGGGGGCCTGAACACCGGGGAGCTGTTTTTT. Protein sequence: CAISGLAGGLNTGELFF.

This clone was detected only a few times. CDR3 amino acids: CASSGGSYRDLAKNIQYF. The CDR3 DNA reads as TGTGCCAGCAGCGGCGGGAGCTACAGGGACCTAGCCAAAAACATTCAGTACTTC. The chain carries TRBV9 and TRBJ2-4; D possibly corresponds to TRBD2 (7 bases). Trimming left V 3 bases short and J 0 bases short, with 19 bases between. CDR3 length: 18 amino acids. In germline, CDR1 is SGDLS, CDR2 YYNGEE.

This rearrangement joins TRBV7-9 to TRBJ2-2; D may be TRBD1 (5 bases). The CDR3 is 14 residues long. Germline V gives CDR1 SEHNR, CDR2 FQNEAQ (reference sequence). Trimming stripped 1 base from V and 6 bases from J, with 9 bases between. The CDR3 protein is CASSLGQTAGELFF. CDR3 DNA: TGTGCCAGCAGCTTAGGGCAGACAGCCGGGGAGCTGTTTTTT. The full variable domain, completed using reference TRBV7-9 and TRBJ2-2, is DTGVSQNPRHKITKRGQNVTFRCDPISEHNRLYWYRQTLGQGPEFLTYFQNEAQLEKSRLLSDRFSAERPKGSFSTLEIQRTEQGDSAMYLCASSLGQTAGELFFGEGSRLTVL.

This sequence joins TRBV27 and TRBJ2-1, with a tentative D call TRBD1 (5 bases). The V and J ends lost 2 bases and 4 bases respectively, with 9 bases between them. The CDR3 covers 14 residues. CDR1 is MNHEY and CDR2 is SMNVEV in the germline V gene (reference sequence). CDR3 coding DNA: TGTGCCAGCAGTTTACGACAGACATACAATGAGCAGTTCTTC. Translating gives CASSLRQTYNEQFF.

The chain couples TRBV7-2 to TRBJ2-3; D is uncertain. The CDR3 is made up of 15 amino acids. CDR1 is SGHTA, CDR2 FQGNSA, per germline. V lost 0 bases and J 6 bases, leaving 13 bases between the germline ends. The CDR3, as DNA: TGTGCCAGCAGCTTAGCGTGGTCTGGGATGGATACGCAGTATTTT. Protein: CASSLAWSGMDTQYF. The entire variable domain, with the rest obtained from reference TRBV7-2 and TRBJ2-3, is as follows: GAGVSQSPSNKVTEKGKDVELRCDPISGHTALYWYRQSLGQGLEFLIYFQGNSAPDKSGLPSDRFSAERTGGSVSTLTIQRTQQEDSAVYLCASSLAWSGMDTQYFGPGTRLTVL.

The chain links TRBV6-2 or TRBV6-3 to TRBJ1-2; the D gene is possibly TRBD1 (5 bases). Between the trimmed V and J ends, which lost 2 bases and 4 bases, there was a span of 11 bases. The CDR3 runs to 14 residues. The V gene's germline CDR1 is MNHEY and CDR2 SVGEGT. The CDR3 here is CASSYDSSVYGYTF. The CDR3 DNA reads as TGTGCCAGCAGTTACGACAGCTCGGTCTATGGCTACACCTTC.

V and J are TRBV30 and TRBJ2-7; TRBD2 is a possible D gene (7 bases). The CDR3 length is 12 residues. Trimming pared 5 bases from V and 6 bases from J, leaving 14 bases between. Looked up from germline, CDR1 is GTSNPN and CDR2 is SVGIG (reference sequence). The CDR3 loop reads CAWRRGAGEQYF. The CDR3 region has the DNA TGTGCCTGGCGCCGGGGGGCGGGCGAGCAGTACTTC.

CDR3 sequence (DNA): TGTGCCATCAGTGAGTCTCTGGGACTTAGGGGCTACACCTTC. Its protein is CAISESLGLRGYTF. This sequence joins TRBV10-3 and TRBJ1-2; a weak D match, TRBD1 (5 bases). Per germline, CDR1 ENHRY and CDR2 SYGVKD. Trimming cost V 0 bases and J 8 bases, with 13 bases left between them. CDR3 length: 14 residues.

The chain joins TRBV28 to TRBJ1-6; D not certain. Looked up from germline, CDR1 is MDHEN and CDR2 is SYDVKM. The V gene lost 1 base and the J gene lost 0 bases, with 10 bases spanning the gap. The CDR3 totals 17 residues. Here the CDR3 reads CASSLYARSSYNSPLHF. The CDR3 nucleotides are TGTGCCAGCAGTTTATACGCCCGCAGCTCCTATAATTCACCCCTCCACTTT.